This T cell receptor (beta chain) is from a study of blood T cell repertoires in COVID-19. Study-level information: COVID-19 samples, acute and convalescent, were from the United States, Italy and Spain.

TCRdb keeps only in-frame clones here, not all; method: immunoSEQ multiplex PCR. The profile shows approximately 250,000 clones, approximately 85% of them singletons. Enrollees, about 18 to 90 years old, lived in about two dozen US areas. Participant-given clinical history determined each cohort assignment. Trimming took off 1 base at V and 2 bases at J, with 11 bases between the two ends. The CDR3 runs 15 residues. Per the germline V gene, CDR1 is SGHTA and CDR2 is FQGTGA. Sequencing input: PBMCs or T cells enriched from blood (not recorded which). This chain joins TRBV7-3 and TRBJ2-5; tentative D call: TRBD1 (5 bases). The clonotype was recovered from a woman between 50 and 59 years old with acute COVID-19. The CDR3 region is CASSLIGAGQETQYF. In DNA, the CDR3 is TGTGCCAGCAGCTTAATCGGTGCAGGGCAAGAGACCCAGTACTTC.